The present T cell receptor beta chain was sequenced within a study of blood T cell repertoires in COVID-19. Study context: Whether acute or convalescent, the COVID-19 samples came from the United States, Italy and Spain.

Germline CDR1 is SGHRS and CDR2 is YFSETQ. CDR3 length equals 14 residues. After removal of 2 bases from V and 0 bases from J, the junction contained 1 base not matched to a gene. Concerning this clone itself: This same CDR3 is encoded by further DNA sequences in the sample.

Here immunoSEQ multiplex PCR was the method, and the copy in TCRdb shows in-frame clones only, minus some. The sample has 120,000 to 150,000 clones, 87% seen once. Sequences were obtained from peripheral blood. This TCR derives from a man aged 50 or older who had recovered from COVID-19. The V gene is TRBV5-1, the J gene TRBJ2-7, with 8 bases aligning to TRBD1. CDR3 in amino acids: CASSLGQGSYEQYF. The DNA of the CDR3 is TGCGCCAGCAGCTTAGGACAGGGCTCCTACGAGCAGTACTTC.